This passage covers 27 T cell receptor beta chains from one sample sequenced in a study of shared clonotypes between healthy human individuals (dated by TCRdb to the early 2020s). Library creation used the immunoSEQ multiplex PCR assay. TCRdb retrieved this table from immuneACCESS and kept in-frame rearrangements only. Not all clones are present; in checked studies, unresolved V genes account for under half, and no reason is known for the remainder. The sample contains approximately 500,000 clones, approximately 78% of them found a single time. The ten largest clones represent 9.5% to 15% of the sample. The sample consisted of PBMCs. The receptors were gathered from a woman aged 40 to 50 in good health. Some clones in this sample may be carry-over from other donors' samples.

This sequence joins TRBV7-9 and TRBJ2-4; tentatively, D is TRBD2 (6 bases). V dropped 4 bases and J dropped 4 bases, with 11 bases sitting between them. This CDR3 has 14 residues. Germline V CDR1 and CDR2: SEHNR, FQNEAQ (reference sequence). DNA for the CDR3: TGTGCCAGCAGCTCCGGGACTCAAAAAAACATTCAGTACTTC. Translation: CASSSGTQKNIQYF.

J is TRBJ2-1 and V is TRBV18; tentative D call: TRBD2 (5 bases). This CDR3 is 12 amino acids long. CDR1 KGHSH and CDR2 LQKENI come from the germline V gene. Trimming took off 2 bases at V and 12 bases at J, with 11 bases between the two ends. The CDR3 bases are TGTGCCAGCTCACCAGATAGCGTTTGGCAGTTCTTC. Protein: CASSPDSVWQFF.

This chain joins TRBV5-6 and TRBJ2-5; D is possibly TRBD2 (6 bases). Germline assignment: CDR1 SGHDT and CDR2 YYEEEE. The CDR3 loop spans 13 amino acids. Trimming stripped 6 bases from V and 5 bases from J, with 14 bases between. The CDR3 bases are TGTGCCAGCACCATCAGGGCGGGGGAGACCCAGTACTTC. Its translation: CASTIRAGETQYF.

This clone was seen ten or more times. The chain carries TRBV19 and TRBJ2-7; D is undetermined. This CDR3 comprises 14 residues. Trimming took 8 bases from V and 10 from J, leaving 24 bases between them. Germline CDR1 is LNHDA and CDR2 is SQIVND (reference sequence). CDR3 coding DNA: TGTGCCAGTTTGGTCCATACGCCCTCCACCCGACAGTACTTC. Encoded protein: CASLVHTPSTRQYF.

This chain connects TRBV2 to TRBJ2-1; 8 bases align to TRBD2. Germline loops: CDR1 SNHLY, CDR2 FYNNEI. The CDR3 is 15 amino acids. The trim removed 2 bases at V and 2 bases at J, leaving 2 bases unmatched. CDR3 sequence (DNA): TGTGCCAGCAGTGAACAAGCGGGAGCCTACAATGAGCAGTTCTTC. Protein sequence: CASSEQAGAYNEQFF.

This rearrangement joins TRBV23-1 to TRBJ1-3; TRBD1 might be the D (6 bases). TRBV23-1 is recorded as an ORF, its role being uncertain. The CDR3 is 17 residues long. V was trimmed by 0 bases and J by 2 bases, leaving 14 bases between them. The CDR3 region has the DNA TGCGCCAGCAGTCAATCGATTACAGGGAGAGCTGGAAACACCATATATTTT. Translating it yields CASSQSITGRAGNTIYF.

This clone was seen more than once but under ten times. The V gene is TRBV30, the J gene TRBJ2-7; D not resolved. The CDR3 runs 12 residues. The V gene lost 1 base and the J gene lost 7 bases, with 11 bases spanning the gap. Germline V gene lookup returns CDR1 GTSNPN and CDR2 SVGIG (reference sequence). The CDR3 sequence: CAWSASVGEQYF. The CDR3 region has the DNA TGTGCCTGGAGTGCTTCGGTAGGTGAGCAGTACTTC.

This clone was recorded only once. As DNA, the CDR3 is TGCGCCAGCAGCCCGTTAAGTGGAGGGCTTGGGGGCTACGAGCAGTACTTC. Residues: CASSPLSGGLGGYEQYF. This chain uses TRBV5-1 with TRBJ2-5; TRBD2 might be the D (6 bases). The J call is doubtful: the DNA matches TRBJ2-7 better. The CDR3 loop spans 17 amino acids. Germline assignment: CDR1 SGHRS and CDR2 YFSETQ.

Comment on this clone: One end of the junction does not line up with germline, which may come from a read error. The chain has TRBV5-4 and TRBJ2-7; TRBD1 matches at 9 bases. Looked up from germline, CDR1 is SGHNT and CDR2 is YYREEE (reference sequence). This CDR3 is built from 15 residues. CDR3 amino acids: CVSSPFRDRVSEQYF. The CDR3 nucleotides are TGTGTCAGCAGCCCCTTCCGGGACAGGGTTAGCGAGCAGTACTTC.

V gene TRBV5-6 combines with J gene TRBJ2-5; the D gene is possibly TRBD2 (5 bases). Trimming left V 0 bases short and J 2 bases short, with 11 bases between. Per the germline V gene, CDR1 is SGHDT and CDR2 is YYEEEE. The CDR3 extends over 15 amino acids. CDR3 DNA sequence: TGTGCCAGCAGCTTGGCTTCTAGCAGACAAGAGACCCAGTACTTC. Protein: CASSLASSRQETQYF.

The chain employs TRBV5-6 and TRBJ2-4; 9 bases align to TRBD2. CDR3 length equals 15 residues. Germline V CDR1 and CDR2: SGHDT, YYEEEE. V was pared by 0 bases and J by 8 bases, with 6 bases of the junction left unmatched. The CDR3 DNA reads TGTGCCAGCAGCTTGGGGGGGACTAGCTATTACATTCAGTACTTC. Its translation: CASSLGGTSYYIQYF.

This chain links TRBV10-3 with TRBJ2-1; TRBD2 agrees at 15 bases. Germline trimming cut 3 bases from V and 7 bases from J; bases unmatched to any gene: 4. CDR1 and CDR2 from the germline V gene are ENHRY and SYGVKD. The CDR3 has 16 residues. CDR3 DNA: TGTGCCATCAGTGAACCAGGACTAGCGGGAGGGAATGAGCAGTTCTTC. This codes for CAISEPGLAGGNEQFF.

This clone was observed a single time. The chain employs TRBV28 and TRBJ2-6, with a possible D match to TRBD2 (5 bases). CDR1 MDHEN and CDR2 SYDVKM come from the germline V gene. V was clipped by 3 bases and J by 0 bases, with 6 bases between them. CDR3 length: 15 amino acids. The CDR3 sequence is CASSLGASGANVLTF. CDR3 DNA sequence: TGTGCCAGCAGTTTGGGAGCCTCTGGGGCCAACGTCCTGACTTTC. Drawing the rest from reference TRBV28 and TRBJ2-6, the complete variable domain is DVKVTQSSRYLVKRTGEKVFLECVQDMDHENMFWYRQDPGLGLRLIYFSYDVKMKEKGDIPEGYSVSREKKERFSLILESASTNQTSMYLCASSLGASGANVLTFGAGSRLTVL.

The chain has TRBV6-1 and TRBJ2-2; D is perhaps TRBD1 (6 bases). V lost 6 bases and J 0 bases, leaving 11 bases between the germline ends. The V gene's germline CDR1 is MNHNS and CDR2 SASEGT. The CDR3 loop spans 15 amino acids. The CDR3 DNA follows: TGTGCCAGCAGGTCGGGACAAACGAACACCGGGGAGCTGTTTTTT. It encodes CASRSGQTNTGELFF.

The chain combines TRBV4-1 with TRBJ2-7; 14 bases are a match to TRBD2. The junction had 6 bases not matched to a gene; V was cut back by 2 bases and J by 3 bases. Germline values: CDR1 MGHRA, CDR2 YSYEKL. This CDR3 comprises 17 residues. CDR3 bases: TGCGCCAGCAGCCAAACCGGGACTAGCGGGAGAGGCTACGAGCAGTACTTC. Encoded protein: CASSQTGTSGRGYEQYF.

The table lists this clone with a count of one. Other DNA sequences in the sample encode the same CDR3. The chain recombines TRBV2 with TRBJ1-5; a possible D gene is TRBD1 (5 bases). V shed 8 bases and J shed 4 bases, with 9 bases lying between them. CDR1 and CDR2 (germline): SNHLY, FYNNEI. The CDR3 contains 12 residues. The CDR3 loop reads CASAGGNQPQHF. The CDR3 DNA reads TGTGCCAGCGCGGGGGGAAATCAGCCCCAGCATTTT.

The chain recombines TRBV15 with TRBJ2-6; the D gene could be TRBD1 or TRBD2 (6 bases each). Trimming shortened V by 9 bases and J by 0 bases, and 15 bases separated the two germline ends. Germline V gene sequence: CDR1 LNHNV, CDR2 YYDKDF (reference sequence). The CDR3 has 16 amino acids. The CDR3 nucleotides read TGTGCCACTGGCGGGACACTTAACTCTGGGGCCAACGTCCTGACTTTC. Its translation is CATGGTLNSGANVLTF.

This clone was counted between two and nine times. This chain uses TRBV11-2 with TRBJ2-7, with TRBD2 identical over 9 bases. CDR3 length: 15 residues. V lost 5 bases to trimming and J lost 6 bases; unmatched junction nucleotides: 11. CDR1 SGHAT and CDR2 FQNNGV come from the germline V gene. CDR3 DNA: TGTGCCAGCAGCAATAGATGGGCGGGGGGGGCCGAGCAGTACTTC. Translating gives CASSNRWAGGAEQYF.

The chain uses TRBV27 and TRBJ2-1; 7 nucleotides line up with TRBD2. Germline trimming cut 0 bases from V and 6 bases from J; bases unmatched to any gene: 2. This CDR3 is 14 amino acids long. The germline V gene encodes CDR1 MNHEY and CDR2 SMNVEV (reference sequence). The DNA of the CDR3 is TGTGCCAGCAGTTTATCGACGGGGGGCAATGAGCAGTTCTTC. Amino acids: CASSLSTGGNEQFF.

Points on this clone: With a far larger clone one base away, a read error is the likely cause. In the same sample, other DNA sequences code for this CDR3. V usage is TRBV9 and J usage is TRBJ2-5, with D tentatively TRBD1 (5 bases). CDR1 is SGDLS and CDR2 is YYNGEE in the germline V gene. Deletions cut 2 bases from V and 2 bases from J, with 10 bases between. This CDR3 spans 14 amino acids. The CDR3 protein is CASSVDRTQETQYF. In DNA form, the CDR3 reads TGTGCCAGCAGCGTCGACAGAACGCAAGAGACCCAGTACTTC.

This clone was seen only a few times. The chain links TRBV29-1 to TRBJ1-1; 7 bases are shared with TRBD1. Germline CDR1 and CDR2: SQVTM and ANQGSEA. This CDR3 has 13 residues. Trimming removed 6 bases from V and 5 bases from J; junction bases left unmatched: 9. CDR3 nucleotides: TGCAGCGTGGGACAGAGACTAGGGACTGAAGCTTTCTTT. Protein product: CSVGQRLGTEAFF.

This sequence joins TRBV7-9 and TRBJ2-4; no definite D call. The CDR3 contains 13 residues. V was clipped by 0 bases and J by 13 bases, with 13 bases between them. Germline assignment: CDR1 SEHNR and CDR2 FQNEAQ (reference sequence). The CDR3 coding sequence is TGTGCCAGCAGCTTAGCCGGAACGGATAGACAGTACTTC. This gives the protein CASSLAGTDRQYF.

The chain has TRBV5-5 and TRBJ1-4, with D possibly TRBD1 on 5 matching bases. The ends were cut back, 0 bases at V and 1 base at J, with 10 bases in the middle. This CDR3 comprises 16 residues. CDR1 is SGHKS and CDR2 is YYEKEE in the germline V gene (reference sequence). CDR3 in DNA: TGTGCCAGCAGCTTGGTGGGGGAGAGAACTAATGAAAAACTGTTTTTT. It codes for CASSLVGERTNEKLFF.

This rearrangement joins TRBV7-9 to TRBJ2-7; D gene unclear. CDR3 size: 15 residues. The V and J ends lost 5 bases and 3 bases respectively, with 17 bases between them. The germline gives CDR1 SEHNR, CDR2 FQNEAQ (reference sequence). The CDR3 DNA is TGTGCCAGCAGCCCCCTGAGTGGGCGGATCTACGAGCAGTACTTC. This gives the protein CASSPLSGRIYEQYF.

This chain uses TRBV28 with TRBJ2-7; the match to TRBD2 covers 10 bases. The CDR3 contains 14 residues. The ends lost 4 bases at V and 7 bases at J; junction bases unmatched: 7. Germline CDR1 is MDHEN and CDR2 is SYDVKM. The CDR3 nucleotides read TGTGCCAGCAGTTACAGCGGGAGGGTTGGGGAGCAGTACTTC. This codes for CASSYSGRVGEQYF.

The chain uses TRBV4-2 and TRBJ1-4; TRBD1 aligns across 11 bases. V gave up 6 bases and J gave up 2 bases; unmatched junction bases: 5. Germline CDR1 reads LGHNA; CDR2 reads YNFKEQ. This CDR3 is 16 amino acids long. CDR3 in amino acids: CASSQDRGQTNEKLFF. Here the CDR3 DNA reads TGTGCCAGCAGTCAGGACAGGGGGCAGACTAATGAAAAACTGTTTTTT.

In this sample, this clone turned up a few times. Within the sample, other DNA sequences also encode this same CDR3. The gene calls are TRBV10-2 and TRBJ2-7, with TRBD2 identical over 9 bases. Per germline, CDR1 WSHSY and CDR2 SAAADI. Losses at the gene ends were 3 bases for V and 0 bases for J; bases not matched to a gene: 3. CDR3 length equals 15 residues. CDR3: CASSDSSGSSYEQYF. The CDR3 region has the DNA TGCGCCAGCAGTGATAGTAGCGGGAGCTCCTACGAGCAGTACTTC.